A selection of T cell receptor beta chains follows, all from one sample in a study of blood T cell repertoires in COVID-19. The repertoire was sequenced with immunoSEQ multiplex PCR; TCRdb's copy has only in-frame clones and lacks some. The repertoire holds 250,000 or so clones, with about nine tenths as singletons. Sequencing input: peripheral blood. The source is a woman in her twenties or thirties with COVID-19, enrolled during active disease. The CDR3 runs from the conserved cysteine through the conserved F or W.

V: TRBV27; J: TRBJ2-3; CDR3: CASSHPSGSDTQYF
V: TRBV5-1; J: TRBJ1-1; CDR3: CASSFGTGENTEAFF
V: TRBV3-1/TRBV3-2; J: TRBJ1-1; CDR3: CASSFRTRRVIGHTEAFF
V: TRBV5-1; J: TRBJ2-7; CDR3: CASSLRMAGGERLYEQYF
V: TRBV5-1; J: TRBJ2-7; CDR3: CASSLDRVYEQYF
V: TRBV24-1; J: TRBJ2-5; CDR3: CATSEPGSPQYF
V: TRBV29-1; J: TRBJ1-2; CDR3: CSVDRGFGGYTF
V: TRBV2; J: TRBJ1-1; CDR3: CASIVGPNTEAFF
V: TRBV4-1; J: TRBJ2-7; CDR3: CASSLSGTGVAEQYF
V: TRBV6-5; J: TRBJ2-7; CDR3: CASRRQGGSYEQYF
V: TRBV25-1; J: TRBJ1-2; CDR3: CASSPGQGYGYTF
V: TRBV5-4; J: TRBJ1-1; CDR3: CASSSGGITEAFF
V: TRBV5-4; J: TRBJ2-1; CDR3: CASSLSGGNYNEQFF
V: TRBV19; J: TRBJ1-4; CDR3: CASSSPRRRAANEKLFF
V: TRBV6-2/TRBV6-3; J: TRBJ2-1; CDR3: CASSNGLVGYNEQFF
V: TRBV10-3; J: TRBJ2-7; CDR3: CAISEPTVGRQYF
V: TRBV4-2; J: TRBJ2-7; CDR3: CASSHPPRGRYEQYF
V: TRBV18; J: TRBJ2-3; CDR3: CASSPDRETTDTQYF
V: TRBV4-3; J: TRBJ2-1; CDR3: CASSPLAGGYNEQFF
V: TRBV3-1/TRBV3-2; J: TRBJ2-2; CDR3: CASSQVRWTGVGELFF
V: TRBV14; J: TRBJ1-1; CDR3: CASSQDYGTGEAFF
V: TRBV5-1; J: TRBJ1-1; CDR3: CASSEYRDAIYLNTEAFF
V: TRBV19; J: TRBJ1-6; CDR3: CASRIWDRVNSPLHF
V: TRBV11-3; J: TRBJ1-2; CDR3: CASSLAGASYGYTF
V: TRBV9; J: TRBJ2-3; CDR3: CASSVQGARTDTQYF
V: TRBV9; J: TRBJ2-2; CDR3: CASSGRRGGLVDTGELFF
V: TRBV5-1; J: TRBJ2-1; CDR3: CASSLVGTAGSYNEQFF
V: TRBV18; J: TRBJ1-4; CDR3: CASSTNGGDEKLFF
V: TRBV5-1; J: TRBJ1-1; CDR3: CASSNQDTANTEAFF
V: TRBV30; J: TRBJ1-4; CDR3: CAWSAPGTGANEKLFF
V: TRBV27; J: TRBJ1-4; CDR3: CASSSNSLNEKLFF
V: TRBV11-2; J: TRBJ1-1; CDR3: CASSLFRNTEAFF
V: TRBV11-2; J: TRBJ2-3; CDR3: CASSLDSRSTDTQYF
V: TRBV4-3; J: TRBJ2-7; CDR3: CASSQDRVSGETIYEQYF
V: TRBV5-1; J: TRBJ2-1; CDR3: CASSYGTGRHNEQFF
V: TRBV18; J: TRBJ2-2; CDR3: CASSPLPRGQGNTGELFF
V: TRBV5-1; J: TRBJ1-5; CDR3: CASSLDHAGSPQHF
V: TRBV5-4; J: TRBJ2-7; CDR3: CASSRTSGGGRYEQYF
V: TRBV19; J: TRBJ2-1; CDR3: CASSMGRGGSLSFYNEQFF
V: TRBV29-1; J: TRBJ2-1; CDR3: CSVEVLGATGEQFF
V: TRBV9; J: TRBJ1-2; CDR3: CASSAAGDGSGYTF
V: TRBV2; J: TRBJ2-2; CDR3: CASSESLIRFLANTGELFF
V: TRBV9; J: TRBJ2-1; CDR3: CASSGTGQSYNEQFF
V: TRBV7-6; J: TRBJ2-5; CDR3: CASSFPRTGGQETQYF
V: TRBV12-3/TRBV12-4; J: TRBJ1-6; CDR3: CASRLTANSPLHF
V: TRBV6-2/TRBV6-3; J: TRBJ2-5; CDR3: CASSRFRDTPETQYF
V: TRBV19; J: TRBJ2-7; CDR3: CASNSGQGSYEQYF
V: TRBV3-1/TRBV3-2; J: TRBJ2-5; CDR3: CASSSGTHPQETQYF
V: TRBV10-2; J: TRBJ2-1; CDR3: CASSDPAGGINEQFF
V: TRBV10-2; J: TRBJ2-2; CDR3: CASHDPTRANTGELFF
V: TRBV4-3; J: TRBJ2-2; CDR3: CASSQMIQGAGSGELFF
V: TRBV19; J: TRBJ1-5; CDR3: CASSIREYSNQPQHF
V: TRBV4-1; J: TRBJ2-7; CDR3: CASSQAGGSYEQYF
V: TRBV6-5; J: TRBJ1-6; CDR3: CASSYSGGYGNSPLHF